The 25 T cell receptor beta chains below come from one sample, sequenced in a study of cytomegalovirus exposure and HLA in healthy donors (dated by TCRdb to 2016 to 2017). Library method: the immunoSEQ multiplex PCR assay. A mixture of 60 forward primers for TCR Vbeta segments and 13 reverse primers for TCR Jbeta segments was used in the multiplex PCR. TCRdb stores this immuneACCESS table with in-frame sequences only. Part of the clones is absent; in the studies checked, under half of the shortfall reflects unresolved V genes, and no reason is known for the rest. Per the sample table, the count is around 140,000 clones. About 1.7% of the sample belongs to the ten largest clones. Source material: PBMCs. The source is a woman aged 50 to 60 in good health and CMV-seronegative.

This chain joins TRBV10-1 and TRBJ1-2; unclear D gene. Between the trimmed V and J ends, which lost 0 bases and 1 base, there was a span of 9 bases. CDR1 is WNHNN and CDR2 is SYGVQD in the germline V gene (reference sequence). This CDR3 spans 15 amino acids. The CDR3 spells CASSESQDFNYGYTF. In DNA form, the CDR3 reads TGCGCCAGCAGTGAGTCCCAGGACTTTAACTATGGCTACACCTTC.

This chain connects TRBV7-9 to TRBJ2-3; 10 bases are a match to TRBD2. The length of the CDR3 is 16 residues. V dropped 4 bases and J dropped 1; count of bases not matched to a gene: 5. Germline CDR1 reads SEHNR; CDR2 reads FQNEAQ (reference sequence). This CDR3 reads CASSSAGTSGTDTQYF. The DNA of the CDR3 is TGTGCCAGCAGCTCAGCCGGGACTAGCGGCACAGATACGCAGTATTTT.

This chain uses TRBV18 with TRBJ2-1, with TRBD1 as a possible D gene (6 bases). The V and J ends lost 4 bases and 7 bases respectively, with 17 bases between them. CDR1 is KGHSH, CDR2 LQKENI, per germline. The CDR3 sequence is 15 residues long. The CDR3 DNA reads as TGTGCCAGCTCACTCAACATGGGGGCTGGGAATGAGCAGTTCTTC. Translated, it gives CASSLNMGAGNEQFF.

This chain uses TRBV27 with TRBJ2-3; no clear D. V was pared by 5 bases and J by 1 base, with 10 bases between. The length of the CDR3 is 14 residues. CDR1 and CDR2 (germline): MNHEY, SMNVEV (reference sequence). The CDR3 sequence: CASSDNEGTDTQYF. The CDR3, as DNA: TGTGCCAGCAGTGATAATGAGGGCACAGATACGCAGTATTTT.

The CDR3 DNA reads TGTGCCAGCAAATGGTCGGGGACAGGGATTTATAATTCACCCCTCCACTTT. Translated: CASKWSGTGIYNSPLHF. V gene TRBV28 combines with J gene TRBJ1-6; 9 bases are a match to TRBD1. The CDR3 length is 17 residues. Trimming took 7 bases from V and 4 from J; bases not matched to a gene: 11. CDR1 and CDR2 (germline): MDHEN, SYDVKM.

The CDR3 coding sequence is TGTGCCAGTAGTCTTCGACTAGCGGGGGGGCTTTCGGATGAGCAGTTCTTC. Residues: CASSLRLAGGLSDEQFF. This sequence joins TRBV19 and TRBJ2-1, with 14 bases that match TRBD2. This CDR3 is built from 17 residues. Germline V gene lookup returns CDR1 LNHDA and CDR2 SQIVND (reference sequence). V lost 5 bases to trimming and J lost 8 bases; unmatched junction nucleotides: 11.

V is TRBV19 and J is TRBJ2-7, with no clear D. This CDR3 contains 13 residues. The germline V gene has CDR1 LNHDA and CDR2 SQIVND (reference sequence). The ends were cut back, 5 bases at V and 1 base at J, with 9 bases in the middle. For the CDR3, the DNA is TGTGCCAGTAGTTTTAGTGCGTCCTACGAGCAGTACTTC. Amino acid sequence: CASSFSASYEQYF.

This sequence joins TRBV5-1 and TRBJ2-2; no firm D call. The CDR3 has 16 amino acids. Trimming took 0 bases from V and 1 from J, leaving 10 bases between them. Germline assignment: CDR1 SGHRS and CDR2 YFSETQ. The DNA for the CDR3 is TGCGCCAGCAGCTTGGAGGTTGCAGGGAACACCGGGGAGCTGTTTTTT. It yields the protein CASSLEVAGNTGELFF. Full variable domain (remainder filled in from reference TRBV5-1 and TRBJ2-2): KAGVTQTPRYLIKTRGQQVTLSCSPISGHRSVSWYQQTPGQGLQFLFEYFSETQRNKGNFPGRFSGRQFSNSRSEMNVSTLELGDSALYLCASSLEVAGNTGELFFGEGSRLTVL.

Written as DNA, the CDR3 is TGTGCCAGCAGCTTGTCACAGGGTAATTCACCCCTCCACTTT. Translation gives CASSLSQGNSPLHF. The chain carries TRBV7-2 and TRBJ1-6, with TRBD1 as a possible D gene (6 bases). The V gene's germline CDR1 is SGHTA and CDR2 FQGNSA. The CDR3 consists of 14 residues. The V end was cut by 3 bases, the J end by 6 bases, with 9 bases between.

Comments on this clone: Other DNA sequences from this sample encode an identical CDR3 as well. V gene TRBV13 combines with J gene TRBJ1-1, with 9 bases matching TRBD1. This CDR3 comprises 14 residues. Germline V CDR1 and CDR2: PRHDT, FYEKMQ (reference sequence). Unmatched junction bases numbered 3, after V lost 6 bases and J lost 1 base. Written as DNA, the CDR3 is TGTGCCAGCAGTTTGGACAGGGGGAACACTGAAGCTTTCTTT. Residues: CASSLDRGNTEAFF. The whole variable domain, remainder taken from reference TRBV13 and TRBJ1-1, is AAGVIQSPRHLIKEKRETATLKCYPIPRHDTVYWYQQGPGQDPQFLISFYEKMQSDKGSIPDRFSAQQFSDYHSELNMSSLELGDSALYFCASSLDRGNTEAFFGQGTRLTVV.

The chain combines TRBV7-8 with TRBJ1-2, with D unclear. The length of the CDR3 is 14 residues. The V gene's germline CDR1 is SGHVS and CDR2 FQNEAQ. V dropped 1 base and J dropped 2 bases, with 8 bases sitting between them. The CDR3 bases are TGTGCCAGCAGCTTAGAGGGAGGGAACTATGGCTACACCTTC. This codes for CASSLEGGNYGYTF.

This chain joins TRBV19 and TRBJ2-2; 8 positions agree with TRBD2. V shed 2 bases and J 7 bases; nucleotides not matched to a gene: 3. CDR1 is LNHDA and CDR2 is SQIVND in the germline V gene (reference sequence). The CDR3 covers 14 residues. CDR3 in DNA: TGTGCCAGTAGTATACGGGGGGGAAGCGGGGAGCTGTTTTTT. Translation: CASSIRGGSGELFF.

The chain combines TRBV6-1 with TRBJ2-2; TRBD2 is a possible D gene (6 bases). The CDR3 loop spans 16 amino acids. The V end was cut by 3 bases, the J end by 6 bases, with 17 bases between. Germline lookup yields CDR1 MNHNS and CDR2 SASEGT. CDR3 loop: CASSEFTSFPAGELFF. Written as DNA, the CDR3 is TGTGCCAGCAGTGAGTTCACTAGCTTTCCCGCCGGGGAGCTGTTTTTT.

This rearrangement joins TRBV9 to TRBJ1-2, with D hard to call. CDR3 length: 13 amino acids. V was cut by 5 bases and J by 8 bases, with 16 bases left in between. Germline-derived CDR1 and CDR2 are SGDLS and YYNGEE. CDR3 DNA: TGTGCCAGCAGGTCTTCGGGGAGCTACGGCTACACCTTC. Its protein product is CASRSSGSYGYTF.

The chain carries TRBV4-3 and TRBJ2-2; a weak D match, TRBD1 (8 bases). The ends were cut back, 3 bases at V and 7 bases at J, with 15 bases in the middle. The length of the CDR3 is 15 residues. CDR1 and CDR2 (germline): LGHNA, YSLEER. The CDR3 reads CASSHRTGRDGELFF. The CDR3 DNA is TGCGCCAGCAGCCATCGGACAGGGAGGGACGGGGAGCTGTTTTTT.

The chain links TRBV7-9 to TRBJ1-2; 10 bases align to TRBD1. CDR1 is SEHNR and CDR2 is FQNEAQ in the germline V gene (reference sequence). V lost 11 bases, J lost 9 bases, and 12 bases stayed unmatched. CDR3 size: 13 residues. The CDR3 region has the DNA TGTGCCCTCAAGAGACAGGGGGCCGATCGCTACACCTTC. Its protein is CALKRQGADRYTF.

The V and J genes are TRBV7-9 and TRBJ1-2; 7 nucleotides match TRBD1. CDR3 length equals 12 residues. The ends lost 6 bases at V and 9 bases at J; junction bases unmatched: 7. Germline CDR1 is SEHNR and CDR2 is FQNEAQ (reference sequence). CDR3 bases: TGTGCCAGCAGTCGACAGGGTTTTAGCTACACCTTC. Its protein is CASSRQGFSYTF.

The V and J genes are TRBV7-9 and TRBJ1-2, with a possible D match to TRBD1 (6 bases). V lost 5 bases to trimming and J lost 4 bases, with 17 bases between them. This CDR3 region has 15 residues. The germline gives CDR1 SEHNR, CDR2 FQNEAQ (reference sequence). CDR3 DNA sequence: TGTGCCAGCAGCGAACACGACAGGTCGGCCTATGGCTACACCTTC. This encodes CASSEHDRSAYGYTF.

Details on this clone: No conserved phenylalanine or tryptophan ends this CDR3, so it is likely a read error. This sequence joins TRBV30 and TRBJ2-7, with D possibly TRBD1 on 5 matching bases. The germline gives CDR1 GTSNPN, CDR2 SVGIG (reference sequence). Trimming took 2 bases from V and 3 from J, leaving 8 bases between them. CDR3 length: 12 residues. For the CDR3, the DNA is TGTGCCTGGAGTCTAGACAGCTACGAGCAGTACTCC. Its protein is CAWSLDSYEQYS.

The chain's CDR3 is CASSVGIGGHGYTF. In DNA, the CDR3 is TGTGCCAGCAGTGTGGGAATCGGGGGTCATGGCTACACCTTC. The chain carries TRBV25-1 and TRBJ1-2, with D possibly TRBD1 on 5 matching bases. Germline values: CDR1 MGHDK, CDR2 SYGVNS. Deletions cut 4 bases from V and 6 bases from J, with 15 bases between. The CDR3 contains 14 residues.

The chain recombines TRBV29-1 with TRBJ2-5, with 7 nucleotides matching TRBD1. Trimming cost V 3 bases and J 1 base; bases outside gene matches: 2. The length of the CDR3 is 13 residues. CDR1 and CDR2 (germline): SQVTM, ANQGSEA. Written as DNA, the CDR3 is TGCAGCGTTGACGACAGGGTCCAAGAGACCCAGTACTTC. Protein sequence: CSVDDRVQETQYF.

The chain uses TRBV6-5 and TRBJ2-3; the match to TRBD2 covers 9 bases. The CDR3 contains 15 residues. The germline V gene has CDR1 MNHEY and CDR2 SVGAGI. V lost 5 bases, J lost 6 bases, and 9 bases stayed unmatched. Written as DNA, the CDR3 is TGTGCCAGCAGTCCGACTCCGCGGGGGGGCGATACGCAGTATTTT. Translating gives CASSPTPRGGDTQYF.

The V and J genes are TRBV6-5 and TRBJ2-5; possibly TRBD2 for D (5 bases). Judging by the DNA end, TRBJ2-7 fits better; the J call may be wrong. CDR1 and CDR2 from the germline V gene are MNHEY and SVGAGI. The CDR3 has 14 residues. This CDR3 is CASSYSRAADEQYF. The CDR3 nucleotides are TGTGCCAGCAGTTACTCGAGGGCGGCAGACGAGCAGTACTTC.

This sequence joins TRBV5-1 and TRBJ1-6; possibly TRBD1 for D (6 bases). The germline V gene encodes CDR1 SGHRS and CDR2 YFSETQ. V gave up 0 bases and J gave up 5 bases, with 15 bases separating them. This CDR3 region has 17 residues. The CDR3 loop is CASSLAEGGLDNSPLHF. CDR3 bases: TGCGCCAGCAGCTTGGCCGAAGGGGGACTAGATAATTCACCCCTCCACTTT.

The chain couples TRBV28 to TRBJ2-2, with TRBD1 matching 9 bases. V trimming: 0 bases; J trimming: 5 bases; junction bases outside the gene matches: 7. Per germline, CDR1 MDHEN and CDR2 SYDVKM. This CDR3 is 17 amino acids long. DNA of the CDR3: TGTGCCAGCAGTTTATGGGGACAGGGAGGAGGTACCGGGGAGCTGTTTTTT. Amino acids: CASSLWGQGGGTGELFF. Using reference TRBV28 and TRBJ2-2 for the parts outside the CDR3, the full variable domain is DVKVTQSSRYLVKRTGEKVFLECVQDMDHENMFWYRQDPGLGLRLIYFSYDVKMKEKGDIPEGYSVSREKKERFSLILESASTNQTSMYLCASSLWGQGGGTGELFFGEGSRLTVL.